Presented here are 19 T cell receptor beta chains from one specimen sequenced in a study of shared clonotypes between healthy human individuals. The protocol was immunoSEQ multiplex PCR, while the TCRdb copy is restricted to in-frame clones and leaves out a portion. The table records about 490,000 clones, 76% of them present only once. Sequenced sample: PBMCs. The receptors were gathered from a middle-aged woman in good health. Some clones in this sample may be carry-over from other donors' samples.

On this clone: The sample holds other DNA sequences that translate to the same CDR3. The rearrangement uses TRBV5-1 and TRBJ2-1; 9 bases line up with TRBD1. The CDR3 has 16 amino acids. Germline CDR1 reads SGHRS; CDR2 reads YFSETQ. Trimming removed 0 bases from V and 0 bases from J; junction bases left unmatched: 1. The CDR3 DNA sequence: TGCGCCAGCAGCTTGGAGGGACAGGGCTCCTACAATGAGCAGTTCTTC. Protein: CASSLEGQGSYNEQFF.

The chain joins TRBV30 to TRBJ1-2; 8 nucleotides match TRBD1. V shed 3 bases, J shed 9 bases, and the junction held 9 bases outside the gene matches. This CDR3 has 13 residues. Germline lookup yields CDR1 GTSNPN and CDR2 SVGIG (reference sequence). This CDR3 reads CAWSLGQDLSYTF. CDR3 in DNA: TGTGCCTGGAGCTTGGGACAGGATTTGAGCTACACCTTC. The variable domain in full, completed from reference TRBV30 and TRBJ1-2, reads SQTIHQWPATLVQPVGSPLSLECTVEGTSNPNLYWYRQAAGRGLQLLFYSVGIGQISSEVPQNLSASRPQDRQFILSSKKLLLSDSGFYLCAWSLGQDLSYTFGSGTRLTVV.

Ten or more counts support this clone. At the DNA level, this CDR3 is encoded by other sequences in the same sample as well. The V and J genes are TRBV27 and TRBJ2-7; D ambiguous. CDR1 is MNHEY, CDR2 SMNVEV, per germline (reference sequence). This CDR3 spans 14 amino acids. Deletions cut 2 bases from V and 3 bases from J, with 11 bases between. The CDR3 reads CASSLAGPNYEQYF. DNA for the CDR3: TGTGCCAGCAGTTTAGCCGGTCCTAACTACGAGCAGTACTTC.

The rearrangement uses TRBV4-1 and TRBJ2-7, with TRBD1 identical over 12 bases. The germline V gene has CDR1 MGHRA and CDR2 YSYEKL. J lost 4 bases, V lost 4 bases, and 2 bases had no gene match. This CDR3 contains 14 residues. The CDR3 reads CASSRDRGQYEQYF. CDR3 DNA sequence: TGCGCCAGCAGCCGGGACAGGGGGCAATACGAGCAGTACTTC.

This clone was seen a few times. The chain couples TRBV2 to TRBJ2-1; possibly TRBD2 for D (5 bases). The CDR3 is 15 amino acids. V was pared by 4 bases and J by 3 bases, with 13 bases between. Looked up from germline, CDR1 is SNHLY and CDR2 is FYNNEI. The CDR3: CASSVGLEGYNEQFF. In DNA form, the CDR3 reads TGTGCCAGCAGTGTTGGTCTAGAGGGCTACAATGAGCAGTTCTTC.

In its sample, this clone was seen once. The CDR3 nucleotides read TGTGCCAGCAGCTTAGCTAGGGTAGATACGCAGTATTTT. This translates into CASSLARVDTQYF. The genes are TRBV13 and TRBJ2-3; D unclear. The CDR3 contains 13 residues. Germline loops: CDR1 PRHDT, CDR2 FYEKMQ (reference sequence). V gave up 1 base and J gave up 5 bases, with 7 bases separating them.

The rearrangement joins TRBV7-9 to TRBJ2-2, with D unresolved. CDR3 length equals 13 residues. V was cut by 4 bases and J by 7 bases, with 10 bases left in between. CDR1 and CDR2 from the germline V gene are SEHNR and FQNEAQ (reference sequence). The DNA for the CDR3 is TGTGCCAGCAGCTCGACGCCTATCGGGGAGCTGTTTTTT. This translates into CASSSTPIGELFF. The complete variable domain, with remaining parts taken from reference TRBV7-9 and TRBJ2-2, reads DTGVSQNPRHKITKRGQNVTFRCDPISEHNRLYWYRQTLGQGPEFLTYFQNEAQLEKSRLLSDRFSAERPKGSFSTLEIQRTEQGDSAMYLCASSSTPIGELFFGEGSRLTVL.

This clone was detected a few times. This chain connects TRBV19 to TRBJ2-2; 8 bases match TRBD2. J gave up 5 bases and V 5 bases, and 4 bases lay outside the gene matches. CDR3 size: 14 residues. Germline V gene data show CDR1 as LNHDA and CDR2 as SQIVND (reference sequence). The CDR3 protein is CASSFREGTGELFF. CDR3 nucleotides: TGTGCCAGTAGTTTCCGGGAGGGAACCGGGGAGCTGTTTTTT.

The genes are TRBV11-2 and TRBJ2-1; D is unclear. The germline V and J ends were trimmed by 0 bases and 1 base, with 7 bases remaining between them. This CDR3 region has 15 residues. The germline CDR1 and CDR2 sequences are SGHAT and FQNNGV. CDR3 DNA sequence: TGTGCCAGCAGCTTAGAAACAGATTCCTACAATGAGCAGTTCTTC. Its protein is CASSLETDSYNEQFF.

The rearrangement joins TRBV18 to TRBJ1-1, with D perhaps TRBD1 (5 bases). Trimming cost V 6 bases and J 3 bases, with 8 bases left between them. CDR3 length: 12 residues. Germline V lookup: CDR1 KGHSH, CDR2 LQKENI. CDR3 in amino acids: CASSGGDTEAFF. The CDR3 DNA follows: TGTGCCAGCTCGGGGGGGGACACTGAAGCTTTCTTT.

This chain joins TRBV19 and TRBJ2-7; no reliable D call. Looked up from germline, CDR1 is LNHDA and CDR2 is SQIVND (reference sequence). The CDR3 is 15 amino acids. V lost 1 base and J 4 bases, leaving 14 bases between the germline ends. The DNA for the CDR3 is TGTGCCAGTAGTATAGCTCGAGGCGCCGGGTACGAGCAGTACTTC. The encoded protein is CASSIARGAGYEQYF.

This clone was detected once. This probably arose from a read error, given a far larger clone one base away. The chain joins TRBV7-3 to TRBJ2-5; 9 bases agree with TRBD2. CDR3 length equals 14 residues. Germline-derived CDR1 and CDR2 are SGHTA and FQGTGA. This CDR3 is CTSSPVAGVETQYF. CDR3 in DNA: TGTACCAGCAGCCCAGTAGCGGGAGTAGAGACCCAGTACTTC. The full variable domain, in which reference TRBV7-3 and TRBJ2-5 provide the parts outside the CDR3, is GAGVSQTPSNKVTEKGKYVELRCDPISGHTALYWYRQSLGQGPEFLIYFQGTGAADDSGLPNDRFFAVRPEGSVSTLKIQRTERGDSAVYLCTSSPVAGVETQYFGPGTRLLVL.

This chain links TRBV15 with TRBJ1-6; no clear D gene. CDR1 and CDR2 from the germline V gene are LNHNV and YYDKDF (reference sequence). The CDR3 has 16 residues. The V end was cut by 0 bases, the J end by 2 bases, with 8 bases between. DNA of the CDR3: TGTGCCACCAGCAGAGATGCGTCCACCTATAATTCACCCCTCCACTTT. This translates into CATSRDASTYNSPLHF.

This chain links TRBV5-4 with TRBJ2-1, with TRBD1 as a possible D gene (6 bases). CDR1 and CDR2 (germline): SGHNT, YYREEE (reference sequence). V lost 4 bases and J lost 5, with 13 bases in between. This CDR3 has 14 residues. In nucleotides, the CDR3 is TGTGCCAGCAGCATCGGGACACCGCACAATGAGCAGTTCTTC. Its translation is CASSIGTPHNEQFF.

The J gene is TRBJ2-3, the V gene TRBV18; 8 bases are shared with TRBD2. The CDR3 sequence is 16 residues long. CDR1 is KGHSH and CDR2 is LQKENI in the germline V gene. V gave up 3 bases and J gave up 4 bases; unmatched junction bases: 9. The CDR3 reads CASSPPSGRVSDTQYF. CDR3 coding DNA: TGTGCCAGCTCACCCCCGAGCGGGAGAGTATCAGATACGCAGTATTTT.

V is TRBV5-6 and J is TRBJ1-2, with D possibly being TRBD1 (6 bases). Germline V gene data show CDR1 as SGHDT and CDR2 as YYEEEE. The CDR3 extends over 16 amino acids. The germline V and J ends were trimmed by 6 bases and 3 bases, with 21 bases remaining between them. The CDR3 DNA follows: TGTGCCAGCACCGACCCCGGGACACACCTCGACTATGGCTACACCTTC. Protein: CASTDPGTHLDYGYTF.

The chain uses TRBV11-2 and TRBJ2-1, with TRBD2 identical over 7 bases. The V segment lost 5 bases and the J segment 8 bases; nucleotides outside the gene matches: 9. Germline loops: CDR1 SGHAT, CDR2 FQNNGV. CDR3 length: 14 amino acids. The CDR3 protein is CASSPSGQSHEQFF. The DNA for the CDR3 is TGTGCCAGCAGCCCTAGCGGCCAGAGTCATGAGCAGTTCTTC.

This clone was counted once. The rearrangement links TRBV7-6 to TRBJ2-5; TRBD2 matches at 9 bases. This CDR3 comprises 15 residues. Germline CDR1 is SGHVS and CDR2 is FNYEAQ. J was trimmed by 2 bases and V by 3 bases; bases with no gene match: 4. CDR3 nucleotide sequence: TGTGCCAGCAGCTTTCGCGCGGGAGGGCAAGAGACCCAGTACTTC. Its translation: CASSFRAGGQETQYF. The entire variable domain, with the rest obtained from reference TRBV7-6 and TRBJ2-5, is as follows: GAGVSQSPRYKVTKRGQDVALRCDPISGHVSLYWYRQALGQGPEFLTYFNYEAQQDKSGLPNDRFSAERPEGSISTLTIQRTEQRDSAMYRCASSFRAGGQETQYFGPGTRLLVL.

This clone was counted only a few times. This sequence joins TRBV19 and TRBJ1-5; no firm D call. Germline V gene sequence: CDR1 LNHDA, CDR2 SQIVND (reference sequence). V was cut by 6 bases and J by 6 bases, with 18 bases left in between. The CDR3 runs to 15 residues. CDR3: CASSPKVGPRQPQHF. The CDR3 DNA follows: TGTGCCAGTAGCCCTAAAGTCGGGCCACGTCAGCCCCAGCATTTT.